This entry lists 17 T cell receptor beta chains sequenced from one sample in a study of T cells in Graves' hyperthyroidism and ophthalmopathy. The source material, RNA transcripts, was used to amplify TCR beta CDR3 regions. An initial round of RT-PCR targeting the TCR CDR3 relied on the HTBI primer set. TCRdb passed the multiplex PCR reads through MiXCR, listing each CDR3 protein once. In the table there are more than 500,000 distinct CDR3 sequences, 46% of which are singletons. The sequencing sample was made of peripheral blood or thyroid tissue (not recorded which). These receptor sequences come from an adult woman with Graves' disease, either hyperthyroidism or ophthalmopathy (not recorded which).

This clonotype was seen ten or more times. The chain recombines TRBV2 with TRBJ2-5; D not certain. The CDR3 loop spans 15 amino acids. The V gene's germline CDR1 is SNHLY and CDR2 FYNNEI. Trimming took off 1 base at V and 5 bases at J, with 14 bases between the two ends. In DNA form, the CDR3 reads TGTGCCAGCAGTGAAGGAGGTATCAAGGGTGAGACCCAGTACTTC. Amino acid sequence: CASSEGGIKGETQYF.

CDR3 protein: CASSFHGGLGEKLFF. The CDR3 nucleotides are TGTGCCAGCAGCTTTCATGGGGGATTGGGTGAAAAACTGTTTTTT. The gene calls are TRBV7-9 and TRBJ1-4; tentative D call: TRBD1 (5 bases). This CDR3 is built from 15 residues. Trimming pared 3 bases from V and 7 bases from J, leaving 15 bases between. Germline V gene sequence: CDR1 SEHNR, CDR2 FQNEAQ (reference sequence).

This chain joins TRBV20-1 and TRBJ2-5; TRBD1 is a possible D gene (6 bases). The J call may be wrong; the DNA end is better matched by TRBJ2-1. This CDR3 has 12 amino acids. Germline V lookup: CDR1 DFQATT, CDR2 SNEGSKA (reference sequence). The CDR3 region is CSASYGQFEQFF. CDR3 DNA: TGCAGTGCTAGTTACGGACAGTTTGAGCAGTTCTTC.

This chain connects TRBV7-9 to TRBJ1-2; D is perhaps TRBD1 (5 bases). CDR3 length: 20 residues. Trimming pared 8 bases from V and 5 bases from J, leaving 36 bases between. Germline CDR1 reads SEHNR; CDR2 reads FQNEAQ (reference sequence). The CDR3 is CASSQKISVGTHTSTYGYTF. CDR3 bases: TGTGCCAGCTCACAAAAGATCAGCGTGGGGACTCACACGAGCACATATGGCTACACCTTC.

The J gene is TRBJ2-7, the V gene TRBV2, with 9 bases aligning to TRBD1. From germline, CDR1 is SNHLY and CDR2 FYNNEI. V was clipped by 8 bases and J by 6 bases; unmatched bases: 5. CDR3 length: 12 residues. CDR3 nucleotides: TGTGCCAGCGCGGGACAGGGCAGCGAGCAGTACTTC. This codes for CASAGQGSEQYF. Full variable domain (outside the CDR3, taken from reference TRBV2 and TRBJ2-7): EPEVTQTPSHQVTQMGQEVILRCVPISNHLYFYWYRQILGQKVEFLVSFYNNEISEKSEIFDDQFSVERPDGSNFTLKIRSTKLEDSAMYFCASAGQGSEQYFGPGTRLTVT.

This clonotype came up many times. V usage is TRBV20-1 and J usage is TRBJ2-7, with 7 bases aligning to TRBD2. This CDR3 region has 13 residues. Germline trimming cut 3 bases from V and 4 bases from J; bases unmatched to any gene: 6. Germline CDR1 DFQATT, CDR2 SNEGSKA (reference sequence). CDR3 bases: TGCAGTGCTAGCGGCGGGAGTACGTACGAGCAGTACTTC. It codes for CSASGGSTYEQYF.

This clonotype showed up just a few times. This may arise from a read error, as a much more abundant clone is one base away. CDR3 sequence reads: CASNFGTDSNQPQHF. CDR3 nucleotide sequence: TGTGCCAGCAATTTCGGGACAGATAGCAATCAGCCCCAGCATTTT. The genes are TRBV12-3 or TRBV12-4 and TRBJ1-5, with 7 bases matching TRBD1. With 7 bases clipped from V and 0 bases from J, the junction kept 6 bases outside the gene matches. The CDR3 is 15 residues long.

The gene calls are TRBV24-1 and TRBJ2-2; 7 bases align to TRBD2. The ends lost 11 bases at V and 2 bases at J; junction bases unmatched: 10. From germline, CDR1 is KGHDR and CDR2 SFDVKD. CDR3 size: 15 residues. The CDR3 spells CASSPRDYNTGELFF. DNA for the CDR3: TGTGCCAGCAGCCCACGGGACTACAACACCGGGGAGCTGTTTTTT.

This clonotype was seen ten or more times. This sequence joins TRBV7-9 and TRBJ2-5; no clear D gene. The V gene lost 3 bases and the J gene lost 2 bases, with 10 bases spanning the gap. This CDR3 has 14 residues. Germline loops: CDR1 SEHNR, CDR2 FQNEAQ (reference sequence). The DNA for the CDR3 is TGTGCCAGCAGCTTCGGCGGAGTACAAGAGACCCAGTACTTC. Translation: CASSFGGVQETQYF.

J is TRBJ1-2 and V is TRBV30; 8 bases map to TRBD1. J was trimmed by 7 bases and V by 3 bases; bases with no gene match: 7. Germline loops: CDR1 GTSNPN, CDR2 SVGIG (reference sequence). This CDR3 has 13 amino acids. DNA of the CDR3: TGTGCCTGGAGCTCACAGGGGGTTTCTGGCTACACCTTC. Protein: CAWSSQGVSGYTF.

The rearrangement links TRBV6-5 to TRBJ1-3, with D hard to call. The CDR3 is 13 amino acids. The V gene's germline CDR1 is MNHEY and CDR2 SVGAGI. Trimming removed 6 bases from V and 2 bases from J, with 8 bases in between. CDR3 bases: TGTGCCAGCAGGCCACATCCTGGAAACACCATATATTTT. Its protein product is CASRPHPGNTIYF.

J is TRBJ1-5 and V is TRBV7-2, with no clear D. Trimming took 0 bases from V and 14 from J, leaving 14 bases between them. Germline-derived CDR1 and CDR2 are SGHTA and FQGNSA. This CDR3 is built from 13 residues. For the CDR3, the DNA is TGTGCCAGCAGCTTAGCTCCTAGCAGCTACGAGCATTTT. Translating it yields CASSLAPSSYEHF. The full variable domain, in which reference TRBV7-2 and TRBJ1-5 provide the parts outside the CDR3, is GAGVSQSPSNKVTEKGKDVELRCDPISGHTALYWYRQSLGQGLEFLIYFQGNSAPDKSGLPSDRFSAERTGGSVSTLTIQRTQQEDSAVYLCASSLAPSSYEHFGDGTRLSIL.

The rearrangement joins TRBV5-1 to TRBJ2-2; D is perhaps TRBD2 (5 bases). With 4 bases removed from V and 9 bases from J, the gap between germline ends came to 13 bases. The CDR3 totals 13 residues. Germline-derived CDR1 and CDR2 are SGHRS and YFSETQ. CDR3 amino acids: CASSRVEGRELFF. CDR3 DNA sequence: TGCGCCAGCAGCCGCGTTGAGGGTAGGGAGCTGTTTTTT.

DNA of the CDR3: TGTGCCAGTAGTACCCTGAACAGTCAAGAGACCCAGTACTTC. Its translation is CASSTLNSQETQYF. This chain joins TRBV19 and TRBJ2-5; the D is unclear. Trimming shortened V by 4 bases and J by 2 bases, and 11 bases separated the two germline ends. CDR1 and CDR2 (germline): LNHDA, SQIVND (reference sequence). This CDR3 has 14 residues.

The chain links TRBV7-8 to TRBJ1-1; no firm D call. CDR1 is SGHVS, CDR2 FQNEAQ, per germline. Trimming left V 5 bases short and J 8 bases short, with 21 bases between. CDR3 length: 15 amino acids. The CDR3 coding sequence is TGTGCCAGCAGCCCTAGAGTCACAGTGGCTAGGGAAGCTTTCTTT. This encodes CASSPRVTVAREAFF.

The rearrangement joins TRBV24-1 to TRBJ2-3; 7 positions match TRBD1. CDR3 size: 15 residues. The V and J ends lost 4 bases and 6 bases, in that order; junction bases with no gene match: 9. Germline V gene lookup returns CDR1 KGHDR and CDR2 SFDVKD. The CDR3 protein is CATSDSDRFKDTQYF. The CDR3 bases are TGTGCCACCAGTGACTCGGACAGGTTCAAGGATACGCAGTATTTT.

V usage is TRBV10-3 and J usage is TRBJ1-3; D perhaps matches TRBD1 (5 bases). Trimming took off 0 bases at V and 8 bases at J, with 11 bases between the two ends. Germline V gene sequence: CDR1 ENHRY, CDR2 SYGVKD. The CDR3 is made up of 14 amino acids. The CDR3 sequence: CAISESAGPYTIYF. DNA for the CDR3: TGTGCCATCAGTGAGTCAGCGGGACCGTACACCATATATTTT.